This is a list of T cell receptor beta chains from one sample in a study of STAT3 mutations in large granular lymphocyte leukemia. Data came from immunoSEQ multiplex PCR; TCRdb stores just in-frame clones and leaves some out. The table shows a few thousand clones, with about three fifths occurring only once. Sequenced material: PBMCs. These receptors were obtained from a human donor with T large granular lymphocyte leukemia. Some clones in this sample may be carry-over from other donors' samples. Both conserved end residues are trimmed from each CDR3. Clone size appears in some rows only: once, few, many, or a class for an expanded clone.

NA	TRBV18	ASSPQTVDYGYT
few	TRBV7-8	ASTTSGGAYEQY
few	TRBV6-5	ASSRGTSGSYEQY
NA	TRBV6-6	ASNGASAETQY
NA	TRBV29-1	SVAWGIDTEAF
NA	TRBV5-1	ASSPSGSTDTQY
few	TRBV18	ASSPILAGDTQY
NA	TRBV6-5	ASSSSRDTQY
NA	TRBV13	ASSFRDRGPRQY
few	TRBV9	ASSVGGTNTDTQY
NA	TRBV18	ASSSSDRTRGYT
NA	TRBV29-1	SVEVGSSYEQY
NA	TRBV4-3	ASSQLPFGRNSGYT
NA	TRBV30	AWSPGLGFYNEQF
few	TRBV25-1	ASSETENTEAF
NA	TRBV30	ASSGLAVNEQY
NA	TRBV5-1	ASSLAMAGQELNYGYT
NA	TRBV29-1	SVGTGDDYEQY
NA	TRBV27	ASSLSGPDEQF
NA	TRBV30	AGGAEGITDTQY
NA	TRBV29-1	SVCVDSIQSRANVLT
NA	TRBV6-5	ASSYTDRAYGYT
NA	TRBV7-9	ASSFNRYEQY
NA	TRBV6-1	ASSSGLADSYEQY
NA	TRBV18	ASSPGGGGSPEQY
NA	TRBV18	ASSSSMGSGSDTQY
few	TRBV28	ASSLGLPSSYNEQF
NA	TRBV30	AWGTSVPDTQY
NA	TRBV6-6	ASSYRTGGVYEQY
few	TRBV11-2	ASSFLPRGDEQY
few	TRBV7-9	ASSQRTGNGYT
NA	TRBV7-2	ASSLPPGQSAGYT
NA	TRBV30	ALVAGGLNNEQF